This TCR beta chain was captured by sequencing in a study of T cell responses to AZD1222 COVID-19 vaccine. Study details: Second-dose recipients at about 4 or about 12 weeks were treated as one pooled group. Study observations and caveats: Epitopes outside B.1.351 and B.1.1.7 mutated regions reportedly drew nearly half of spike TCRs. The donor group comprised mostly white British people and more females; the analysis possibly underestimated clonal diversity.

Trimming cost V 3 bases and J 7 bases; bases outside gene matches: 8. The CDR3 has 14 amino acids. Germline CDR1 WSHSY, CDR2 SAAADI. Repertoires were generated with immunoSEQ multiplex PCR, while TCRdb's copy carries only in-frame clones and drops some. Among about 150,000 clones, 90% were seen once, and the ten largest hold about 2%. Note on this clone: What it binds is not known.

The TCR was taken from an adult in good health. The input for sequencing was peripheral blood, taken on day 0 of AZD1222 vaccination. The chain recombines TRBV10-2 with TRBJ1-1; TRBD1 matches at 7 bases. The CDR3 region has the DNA TGCGCCAGCAGTGAACGGACAGGTCTTGATGAAGCTTTCTTT. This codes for CASSERTGLDEAFF.